Sequencing of this TCR beta chain was carried out in a study of T-cell reconstitution after alpha-beta-depleted transplantation in children. Study-wide points: As was reported, about two months after transplant, alpha-beta T cells came from several hundred expanded graft clones. It was surviving recipient T cells and thymic progenitors that gave some patients high TCRbeta diversity at day 60. T cells produced anew were the main source of T-cell counts and diversity one year after transplant.

This CDR3 comprises 13 residues. Germline lookup yields CDR1 SQVTM and CDR2 ANQGSEA. V gave up 2 bases and J gave up 11 bases, with 18 bases separating them. Construction of the TCRbeta library involved unique molecular identifiers. TCRdb re-called the PCR reads through MiXCR, storing one row per CDR3 protein. The sample includes 200,000 to 250,000 distinct CDR3 sequences, 20% to 30% of them seen just once. This clonotype has only a few counts. Antigen specificity is unknown. This sequence joins TRBV29-1 and TRBJ1-2; D is unclear. Material: PBMCs, mostly from graft donor cells, obtained 360 days after TCRalphabeta/CD19-depleted stem cell transplant. The receptor's source is a female patient between 2 and 10 years old who had a stem cell transplant for congenital amegakaryocytic thrombocytopenia, so the T cells may come from the graft donor. CDR3 residues: CSVERDAGVGYTF. The CDR3 DNA reads as TGCAGCGTTGAACGCGATGCAGGTGTAGGATACACCTTC.